A selection of T cell receptor beta chains follows, all from one sample in a study of T-cell reconstitution after alpha-beta-depleted transplantation in children. Each CDR3 protein gets one entry after TCRdb re-called the PCR reads with MiXCR. The sample includes under 350,000 distinct CDR3 sequences, almost 10% of them seen just once. This specimen consisted of PBMCs from the stem cell graft donor, obtained from the stem cell graft. These receptors were obtained from a human donor who donated a stem cell graft to a child with SCID. The CDR3 runs from the conserved cysteine through the conserved F or W. Each record gives: V gene, J gene, clone size, D gene, CDR3 protein, CDR3 DNA. A D gene is named only where the DNA matches it firmly. The size field is filled for only some rows; it gives once, few, many or a size class.

TRBV11-2,TRBJ2-5,-,-,CASSSRVAKETQYF,TGTGCCAGCAGCTCGAGGGTGGCAAAAGAGACCCAGTACTTC
TRBV10-2,TRBJ2-3,many,-,CASSDSLTDTQYF,TGCGCCAGCAGTGACTCCCTCACAGATACGCAGTATTTT
TRBV7-6,TRBJ2-7,-,TRBD2,CASSNGRVDEQYF,TGTGCCAGCAGCAATGGGAGGGTAGACGAGCAGTACTTC
TRBV13,TRBJ2-3,-,-,CASSSIIRLPGTDTQYF,TGTGCCAGCAGTTCCATTATACGGCTCCCCGGCACAGATACGCAGTATTTT
TRBV5-1,TRBJ2-7,many,TRBD1,CASRSRDSFHEQYF,TGCGCCAGCAGATCAAGGGACAGTTTCCACGAGCAGTACTTC
TRBV12-3/TRBV12-4,TRBJ2-4,-,TRBD2,CASRPGGIAKNIQYF,TGTGCCAGCAGACCCGGGGGGATAGCCAAAAACATTCAGTACTTC
TRBV5-6,TRBJ1-4,many,-,CASSLEGTNEKLFF,TGTGCCAGCAGCTTGGAGGGAACTAATGAAAAACTGTTTTTT
TRBV7-9,TRBJ2-5,-,-,CASSPIGPETQYF,TGTGCCAGCAGCCCAATAGGGCCAGAGACCCAGTACTTC
TRBV24-1,TRBJ2-1,few,-,CATSDRNWVNEQFF,TGTGCCACCAGTGACCGCAACTGGGTCAATGAGCAGTTCTTC
TRBV5-1,TRBJ2-7,-,-,CASSLVLGEGYEQYF,TGCGCCAGCAGCTTGGTTCTAGGAGAGGGGTACGAGCAGTACTTC
TRBV5-5,TRBJ2-1,few,TRBD2,CASSTAGGPSYNEQFF,TGTGCCAGCAGCACTGCGGGGGGGCCCTCCTACAATGAGCAGTTCTTC
TRBV7-2,TRBJ2-7,-,-,CASSPGQWDEQYF,TGTGCCAGCAGCCCTGGACAATGGGACGAGCAGTACTTC
TRBV5-1,TRBJ2-3,few,-,CASSLVSDTQYF,TGCGCCAGCAGCTTGGTGTCTGATACGCAGTATTTT
TRBV5-5,TRBJ2-1,-,-,CASSLVGLYNEQFF,TGTGCCAGCAGCTTGGTCGGACTCTACAATGAGCAGTTCTTC
TRBV20-1,TRBJ2-2,few,-,CSARVDRSLNTGELFF,TGCAGTGCTAGGGTCGACAGGTCCTTGAACACCGGGGAGCTGTTTTTT
TRBV6-5,TRBJ2-7,-,TRBD2,CASTSGVSYEQYF,TGTGCCAGCACTAGCGGGGTTTCCTACGAGCAGTACTTC
TRBV7-9,TRBJ2-3,-,TRBD1,CASSSGQGAEDTQYF,TGTGCCAGCAGCTCGGGACAGGGGGCGGAAGATACGCAGTATTTT
TRBV12-3/TRBV12-4,TRBJ1-5,-,TRBD1,CASSPRGRRGGQPQHF,TGTGCCAGCAGTCCCAGGGGGCGGAGGGGTGGTCAGCCCCAGCATTTT
TRBV12-3/TRBV12-4,TRBJ1-1,few,-,CASSLSLGQNTEAFF,TGTGCCAGCAGTTTAAGTCTCGGGCAGAACACTGAAGCTTTCTTT
TRBV27,TRBJ2-7,few,-,CASSLRAVPTYEQYF,TGTGCCAGCAGTTTACGGGCGGTTCCCACCTACGAGCAGTACTTC
TRBV20-1,TRBJ2-2,-,-,CSARQTVTGELFF,TGCAGTGCTAGACAGACAGTCACCGGGGAGCTGTTTTTT